This paragraph covers one T cell receptor (beta chain) sequence. Total RNA amounts of at least 5 micrograms were extracted per sample. The data stem from a study of blood T cells in healthy people across ages. There are 15 residues in the CDR3. CDR1 and CDR2 from the germline V gene are SNHLY and FYNNEI. V lost 6 bases and J lost 2; bases outside the gene matches: 8. With a J-beta primer mix and a sample-barcoded 5' primer, a second PCR ran roughly 6 to 11 cycles. Each cDNA was tagged by a template-switch adaptor containing 12 random nucleotides. TCRdb itself ran the 5' RACE reads through MiXCR, one entry per CDR3 protein. The data contain 1.4 million to 1.5 million distinct CDR3 sequences, about 40% of them singletons.

The sample taken for sequencing was blood. The chain combines TRBV2 with TRBJ1-1, with 8 bases fitting TRBD1. This receptor was taken from a woman aged 18-29 years in good health. In DNA, the CDR3 is TGTGCCAGCAGAAAGTTGACAGGGGTTAACACTGAAGCTTTCTTT. Protein: CASRKLTGVNTEAFF.